The 22 T cell receptor beta chains below were found in one sample sequenced in a study of cytomegalovirus exposure and HLA in healthy donors. The PCR had 60 Vbeta and 13 Jbeta primers. Sequencing used immunoSEQ multiplex PCR; TCRdb keeps in-frame clones, though not all of them. Its listing shows about 190,000 clones. The sample comprised PBMCs. These receptors all stem from a woman aged 25 to 39 in good health and CMV-seropositive.

The chain employs TRBV7-9 and TRBJ2-1; TRBD2 matches at 16 bases. CDR3 length: 18 amino acids. The germline V gene encodes CDR1 SEHNR and CDR2 FQNEAQ (reference sequence). Germline trimming cut 5 bases from V and 3 bases from J; bases unmatched to any gene: 7. The CDR3 reads CASSGTSGGGANYNEQFF. In DNA form, the CDR3 reads TGTGCCAGCAGCGGGACTAGCGGGGGGGGCGCTAACTACAATGAGCAGTTCTTC.

V gene TRBV5-1 combines with J gene TRBJ1-4, with TRBD1 matching over 7 bases. V was pared by 5 bases and J by 8 bases, with 12 bases of the junction left unmatched. The length of the CDR3 is 15 residues. Germline V lookup: CDR1 SGHRS, CDR2 YFSETQ. CDR3 region: CASSQSETGNEKLFF. CDR3 nucleotides: TGCGCCAGCAGTCAAAGTGAGACAGGGAACGAAAAACTGTTTTTT. The full variable domain, with the rest looked up from reference TRBV5-1 and TRBJ1-4, is KAGVTQTPRYLIKTRGQQVTLSCSPISGHRSVSWYQQTPGQGLQFLFEYFSETQRNKGNFPGRFSGRQFSNSRSEMNVSTLELGDSALYLCASSQSETGNEKLFFGSGTQLSVL.

DNA for the CDR3: TGCGCCAGCAGTGACGGTCATCGGGGGTCCTTCAACTATGGCTACACCTTC. It codes for CASSDGHRGSFNYGYTF. J is TRBJ1-2 and V is TRBV10-1, with a weak D call TRBD1 (5 bases). The CDR3 spans 17 residues. V lost 3 bases, J lost 2 bases, and 19 bases lay in between. Germline V gene data show CDR1 as WNHNN and CDR2 as SYGVQD (reference sequence).

In regard to this clone: This same CDR3 is encoded by further DNA sequences in the sample. The chain uses TRBV19 and TRBJ1-2, with unresolved D. V was pared by 3 bases and J by 2 bases, with 7 bases between. The CDR3 loop spans 13 amino acids. From germline, CDR1 is LNHDA and CDR2 SQIVND (reference sequence). In DNA, the CDR3 is TGTGCCAGTAGTATTGACAAGAACTATGGCTACACCTTC. Its translation is CASSIDKNYGYTF.

The CDR3 reads CASSSNSGGEYEQYF. The CDR3 DNA sequence: TGTGCCAGCTCATCAAATAGCGGGGGGGAATACGAGCAGTACTTC. The V call is TRBV18, the J call TRBJ2-7, with 11 positions matching TRBD2. Germline V gene lookup returns CDR1 KGHSH and CDR2 LQKENI. The J segment lost 4 bases and the V segment lost 5 bases, leaving 7 bases of the junction unmatched. This CDR3 is 15 amino acids long.

This chain uses TRBV7-2 with TRBJ1-5; D is perhaps TRBD1 (6 bases). V lost 4 bases and J lost 7, with 11 bases in between. The CDR3 extends over 13 amino acids. Germline V gene sequence: CDR1 SGHTA, CDR2 FQGNSA. CDR3 amino acids: CASSSRGGQPQHF. In nucleotides, the CDR3 is TGTGCCAGCAGCTCCAGGGGTGGCCAGCCCCAGCATTTT.

This chain connects TRBV10-3 to TRBJ1-2; weak D call: TRBD1 (5 bases). This CDR3 region has 17 residues. Between the trimmed V and J ends, which lost 3 bases and 0 bases, there was a span of 17 bases. Germline values: CDR1 ENHRY, CDR2 SYGVKD. CDR3 sequence reads: CAISDGGQGPTNYGYTF. Written as DNA, the CDR3 is TGTGCCATCAGTGACGGGGGTCAGGGACCCACTAACTATGGCTACACCTTC.

The gene calls are TRBV28 and TRBJ1-2, with D unresolved. The CDR3 has 14 amino acids. From germline, CDR1 is MDHEN and CDR2 SYDVKM. V was pared by 3 bases and J by 7 bases, with 15 bases between. The CDR3, as DNA: TGTGCCAGCAGTTTTGTCGGGGTTCTGGGTGGCTACACCTTC. It codes for CASSFVGVLGGYTF.

The chain uses TRBV7-9 and TRBJ2-1; 9 positions match TRBD2. Germline V gene lookup returns CDR1 SEHNR and CDR2 FQNEAQ (reference sequence). Trimming removed 5 bases from V and 4 bases from J; junction bases left unmatched: 6. The CDR3 runs 15 residues. CDR3 in amino acids: CASSHLAGQYNEQFF. DNA of the CDR3: TGTGCCAGCAGCCACCTAGCGGGACAGTACAATGAGCAGTTCTTC. The full variable domain, rest sourced from reference TRBV7-9 and TRBJ2-1, is DTGVSQNPRHKITKRGQNVTFRCDPISEHNRLYWYRQTLGQGPEFLTYFQNEAQLEKSRLLSDRFSAERPKGSFSTLEIQRTEQGDSAMYLCASSHLAGQYNEQFFGPGTRLTVL.

The V and J genes are TRBV5-1 and TRBJ1-2; D is perhaps TRBD1 (5 bases). Germline V gene lookup returns CDR1 SGHRS and CDR2 YFSETQ. This CDR3 region has 16 residues. The germline V and J ends were trimmed by 0 bases and 6 bases, with 18 bases remaining between them. CDR3 residues: CASSLEIGGVVDGYTF. DNA for the CDR3: TGCGCCAGCAGCTTGGAGATCGGGGGAGTTGTAGATGGCTACACCTTC.

About this clone itself: An end of the junction does not agree with germline; a read error may underlie this. The chain recombines TRBV6-6 with TRBJ2-7, with 8 bases lining up with TRBD2. This CDR3 region has 14 residues. The V gene's germline CDR1 is MNHNY and CDR2 SVGAGI (reference sequence). CDR3 sequence reads: CASSFREGPTPPIF. The CDR3 nucleotides read TGTGCCAGCAGTTTCCGGGAGGGCCCCACACCACCAATTTTC.

V usage is TRBV13 and J usage is TRBJ1-1, with a weak D call TRBD1 (6 bases). CDR1 and CDR2 from the germline V gene are PRHDT and FYEKMQ (reference sequence). V gave up 5 bases and J gave up 5 bases, with 18 bases separating them. CDR3 length: 15 amino acids. In DNA form, the CDR3 reads TGTGCCAGCAGCCCGGAGGGGAGGGGGGCTACTGAAGCTTTCTTT. Translating it yields CASSPEGRGATEAFF.

This chain uses TRBV5-4 with TRBJ1-2; D possibly corresponds to TRBD1 (5 bases). This CDR3 region has 15 residues. V was clipped by 0 bases and J by 1 base, with 10 bases between them. CDR1 is SGHNT and CDR2 is YYREEE in the germline V gene (reference sequence). In DNA form, the CDR3 reads TGTGCCAGCAGCTTGGGACAGCCTTATAACTATGGCTACACCTTC. Translated, it gives CASSLGQPYNYGYTF.

The rearrangement joins TRBV19 to TRBJ1-2; TRBD1 matches 8 bases. The germline V gene encodes CDR1 LNHDA and CDR2 SQIVND (reference sequence). Losses at the gene ends were 1 base for V and 6 bases for J; bases not matched to a gene: 7. The CDR3 totals 15 residues. The CDR3 DNA reads as TGTGCCAGTAGTATAGGGTGGCAGGGGGCGAATGGCTACACCTTC. This sequence encodes CASSIGWQGANGYTF.

The CDR3 coding sequence is TGTGCCAGCAGTGGTCAACAGGGAATTGGAGGCTACACCTTC. As protein: CASSGQQGIGGYTF. The rearrangement uses TRBV2 and TRBJ1-2, with TRBD1 as a possible D gene (6 bases). Per germline, CDR1 SNHLY and CDR2 FYNNEI. The V gene lost 4 bases and the J gene lost 8 bases, with 17 bases spanning the gap. CDR3 size: 14 residues.

This chain links TRBV19 with TRBJ1-1; D gene ambiguous. V was cut by 7 bases and J by 5 bases, with 20 bases left in between. Germline V gene lookup returns CDR1 LNHDA and CDR2 SQIVND (reference sequence). CDR3 length equals 15 residues. This chain's CDR3 is CASTGGDWEWTEAFF. CDR3 bases: TGTGCCAGTACCGGAGGCGATTGGGAATGGACTGAAGCTTTCTTT.

The J gene is TRBJ2-5, the V gene TRBV18; the D is unclear. CDR3 length equals 14 residues. Germline-derived CDR1 and CDR2 are KGHSH and LQKENI. V was shortened by 3 bases and J by 2 bases, with 10 bases between the two germline ends. CDR3 in amino acids: CASSPGLAQETQYF. The CDR3 DNA sequence: TGTGCCAGCTCACCGGGCCTGGCGCAAGAGACCCAGTACTTC.

V gene TRBV6-5 combines with J gene TRBJ1-2; TRBD1 aligns across 7 bases. V trimming: 4 bases; J trimming: 7 bases; junction bases outside the gene matches: 15. The CDR3 is made up of 16 amino acids. Germline values: CDR1 MNHEY, CDR2 SVGAGI. Here the CDR3 reads CASSWVLGQAGLGYTF. CDR3 sequence (DNA): TGTGCCAGCAGTTGGGTACTCGGACAGGCTGGACTTGGCTACACCTTC.

The V call is TRBV27, the J call TRBJ2-7, with 8 bases that match TRBD2. Germline CDR1 and CDR2: MNHEY and SMNVEV (reference sequence). The CDR3 length is 16 residues. V gave up 5 bases and J gave up 1 base; unmatched junction bases: 10. The CDR3 sequence is CASSTPGLAGSYEQYF. CDR3 nucleotides: TGTGCCAGCAGTACACCCGGGCTAGCGGGTTCCTACGAGCAGTACTTC.

The chain combines TRBV5-5 with TRBJ2-1; possible D gene TRBD2, 6 bases. Germline V CDR1 and CDR2: SGHKS, YYEKEE (reference sequence). The V end lost 3 bases, the J end lost 6 bases, and 16 bases lay between the germline ends. The CDR3 extends over 15 amino acids. CDR3 coding DNA: TGTGCCAGCAGCTCCCAGTGGGGCGGGATCAATGAGCAGTTCTTC. This sequence encodes CASSSQWGGINEQFF.

The rearrangement uses TRBV21-1 and TRBJ2-1; TRBD1 reflects the table's D call only, with no check against the DNA. TRBV21-1 is designated a pseudogene. This CDR3 spans 18 amino acids. The CDR3 sequence is CASSTSSYRDRGNNEQFF. The CDR3 nucleotides are TGTGCCAGCAGCACCAGCAGCTACCGGGACAGGGGCAACAATGAGCAGTTCTTC.

The chain joins TRBV5-8 to TRBJ1-5; 8 bases align to TRBD1. The J segment lost 2 bases and the V segment lost 5 bases, leaving 6 bases of the junction unmatched. CDR3 length: 15 residues. Germline CDR1 is SGHTS and CDR2 is YDEGEE. The CDR3 loop is CASRWRTGRNQPQHF. CDR3 nucleotide sequence: TGTGCCAGCAGGTGGAGGACAGGGCGCAATCAGCCCCAGCATTTT. Full variable domain (rest looked up from reference TRBV5-8 and TRBJ1-5): EAGVTQSPTHLIKTRGQQATLRCSPISGHTSVYWYQQALGLGLQFLLWYDEGEERNRGNFPPRFSGRQFPNYSSELNVNALELEDSALYLCASRWRTGRNQPQHFGDGTRLSIL.